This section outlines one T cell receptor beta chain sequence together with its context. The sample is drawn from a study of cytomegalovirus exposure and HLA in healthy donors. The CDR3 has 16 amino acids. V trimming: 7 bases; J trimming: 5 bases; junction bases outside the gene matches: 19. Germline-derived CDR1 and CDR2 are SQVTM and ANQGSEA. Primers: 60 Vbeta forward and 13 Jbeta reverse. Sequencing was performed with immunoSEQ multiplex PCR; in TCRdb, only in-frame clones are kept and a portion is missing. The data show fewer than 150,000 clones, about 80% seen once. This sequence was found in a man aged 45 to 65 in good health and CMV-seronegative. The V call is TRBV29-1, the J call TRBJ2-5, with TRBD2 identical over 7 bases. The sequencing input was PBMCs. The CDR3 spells CSARWIAGLPAETQYF. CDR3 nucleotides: TGCAGCGCCCGGTGGATAGCGGGCCTCCCCGCCGAGACCCAGTACTTC.